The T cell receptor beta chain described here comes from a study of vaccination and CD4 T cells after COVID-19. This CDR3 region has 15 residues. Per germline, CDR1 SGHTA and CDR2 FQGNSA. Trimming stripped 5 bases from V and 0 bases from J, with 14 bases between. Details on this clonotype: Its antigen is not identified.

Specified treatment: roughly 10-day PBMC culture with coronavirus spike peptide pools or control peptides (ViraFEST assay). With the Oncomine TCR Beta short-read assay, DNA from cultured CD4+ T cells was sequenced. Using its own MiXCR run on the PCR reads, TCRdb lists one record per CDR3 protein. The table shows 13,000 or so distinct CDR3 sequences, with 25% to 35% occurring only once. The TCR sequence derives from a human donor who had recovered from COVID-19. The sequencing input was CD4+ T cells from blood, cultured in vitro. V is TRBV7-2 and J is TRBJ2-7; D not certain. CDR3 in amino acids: CASSGLGRHSYEQYF. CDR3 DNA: TGTGCCAGCAGCGGCTTAGGCAGGCACTCCTACGAGCAGTACTTC.